This TCR beta chain stems from a study of regulatory T cells in long-lasting Graves disease. Study conclusions and caveats: Persistent patients shared thousands of public clonotypes among themselves. Newly diagnosed patients shared fewer, at roughly 1,000. Possibly, accuracy suffered from the small sample size. Persistent disease samples used TRBV28, TRBJ1-2 and TRBJ2-5 preferentially. Persistent Graves' patients showed reduced TCR diversity versus newly diagnosed patients.

CDR3 length equals 16 residues. The V gene end was trimmed by 4 bases and the J gene end by 4 bases; junction bases not matched to a gene: 12. CDR1 and CDR2 from the germline V gene are MDHEN and SYDVKM. Through Arm-PCR of CDR3 regions and iRepertoire HTBI primers, TCR beta libraries were built. MiXCR was run by TCRdb on the multiplex PCR reads, yielding one entry per CDR3 protein. The sample consists of 400,000 to 500,000 distinct CDR3 sequences, 21% of them appearing once. This clonotype was counted at least ten times. The target antigen is unknown. Time point reported: persistent/refractory GD, antithyroid drugs over 5 years with positive TRAb. RNA extracted from PBMCs served as the sequencing template.

The sequence derives from a female donor with Graves disease. The chain employs TRBV28 and TRBJ2-7; 8 positions agree with TRBD2. The sequenced sample was peripheral blood mononuclear cells (PBMCs), obtained when the disease was refractory, from a patient treated with antithyroid drugs. The CDR3 DNA sequence: TGTGCCAGCAGTTCCCCCGGGGGGGCTGCTACTTACGAGCAGTACTTC. Amino acid sequence: CASSSPGGAATYEQYF.